This T cell receptor (beta chain) emerged from a study of blood T cell repertoires in COVID-19. Here immunoSEQ multiplex PCR was the method, and the copy in TCRdb shows in-frame clones only, minus some. The sample carries about 160,000 clones, 80% recorded once. Enrolled through a virtual design, the participants were between about 18 and 100 years of age and came from around 25 US areas. Symptom resolution, clearance, or two negative PCRs marked donors in Cohort 3 as recovered. V lost 4 bases and J lost 1, with 13 bases in between. The CDR3 covers 15 residues. The germline V gene encodes CDR1 SSHAT and CDR2 FNYEAQ (reference sequence).

The J gene is TRBJ2-5, the V gene TRBV7-7; a weak D match, TRBD2 (7 bases). This clonotype was sampled from a man in his forties who had recovered from COVID-19. Material: PBMCs or T cells enriched from blood (not recorded which). The CDR3 here is CASSSGGGAQETQYF. In nucleotides, the CDR3 is TGTGCCAGCAGCTCCGGAGGGGGGGCCCAAGAGACCCAGTACTTC.